Listed here are 25 T cell receptor beta chains from one sample, sequenced in a study of cytomegalovirus exposure and HLA in healthy donors. The data were produced by immunoSEQ multiplex PCR, yet TCRdb's version contains in-frame clones alone and is incomplete. Seen here are 55,000 to 70,000 clones, approximately 90% observed once, and the top ten hold 1.5% to 2%. The specimen sequenced was PBMCs. The origin of the receptors is a woman younger than 30 in good health and CMV-seronegative.

This sequence joins TRBV29-1 and TRBJ2-5; 9 nucleotides line up with TRBD1. This CDR3 spans 15 amino acids. V lost 3 bases, J lost 7 bases, and 12 bases stayed unmatched. The V gene's germline CDR1 is SQVTM and CDR2 ANQGSEA. The CDR3 is CSVDYGTGRDVTQYF. The CDR3 DNA reads as TGCAGCGTTGATTATGGGACAGGGAGGGACGTGACCCAGTACTTC.

This clone was detected only a few times. The genes are TRBV6-6 and TRBJ2-5; 11 bases align to TRBD2. Losses at the gene ends were 5 bases for V and 2 bases for J; bases not matched to a gene: 7. This CDR3 has 16 amino acids. Per germline, CDR1 MNHNY and CDR2 SVGAGI (reference sequence). The CDR3 sequence is CASSPNRLAGQETQYF. As DNA, the CDR3 is TGTGCCAGCAGTCCAAACAGACTAGCGGGGCAAGAGACCCAGTACTTC.

This chain connects TRBV5-1 to TRBJ2-3; 13 nucleotides agree with TRBD2. CDR3 length: 16 amino acids. V lost 3 bases, J lost 4 bases, and 5 bases stayed unmatched. CDR1 is SGHRS, CDR2 YFSETQ, per germline. The CDR3, as DNA: TGCGCCAGCAGCTCCGATGGACTAGCGGGAGCAGATACGCAGTATTTT. This sequence encodes CASSSDGLAGADTQYF.

The genes are TRBV19 and TRBJ2-7; TRBD1 matches at 7 bases. The germline V gene has CDR1 LNHDA and CDR2 SQIVND (reference sequence). The length of the CDR3 is 13 residues. V lost 11 bases, J lost 7 bases, and 14 bases stayed unmatched. The DNA of the CDR3 is TGTGCCTCCGAAGACAGGGCCCCAGGGGAGCAGTACTTC. It is translated as CASEDRAPGEQYF.

This sequence joins TRBV6-4 and TRBJ1-1, with 7 bases that match TRBD1. CDR1 is MRHNA and CDR2 is SNTAGT in the germline V gene. The CDR3 runs to 14 residues. The V gene end was trimmed by 9 bases and the J gene end by 1 base; junction bases not matched to a gene: 8. The CDR3 sequence is CASRNRGENTEAFF. The CDR3 DNA reads TGTGCCAGTCGGAACAGGGGCGAGAACACTGAAGCTTTCTTT.

The chain combines TRBV4-3 with TRBJ2-3; 7 bases align to TRBD2. This CDR3 comprises 16 residues. After removal of 3 bases from V and 4 bases from J, the junction contained 10 bases not matched to a gene. Per the germline V gene, CDR1 is LGHNA and CDR2 is YSLEER. The CDR3 loop reads CASSQSGTSGADTQYF. As DNA, the CDR3 is TGCGCCAGCAGCCAGAGCGGGACCTCGGGGGCAGATACGCAGTATTTT.

The chain links TRBV9 to TRBJ1-4; 8 nucleotides match TRBD1. CDR3 length equals 16 residues. Per germline, CDR1 SGDLS and CDR2 YYNGEE. V shed 2 bases, J shed 6 bases, and the junction held 9 bases outside the gene matches. The CDR3 protein is CASSVSAQGADEKLFF. The CDR3 region has the DNA TGTGCCAGCAGCGTCTCGGCGCAGGGGGCAGATGAAAAACTGTTTTTT.

The chain's CDR3 is CASSFTPGQAKDTQYF. Here the CDR3 DNA reads TGTGCCAGCAGTTTTACTCCGGGACAGGCGAAAGATACGCAGTATTTT. V is TRBV2 and J is TRBJ2-3, with 8 bases matching TRBD1. The germline V gene has CDR1 SNHLY and CDR2 FYNNEI. The CDR3 is 16 amino acids. V trimming: 5 bases; J trimming: 5 bases; junction bases outside the gene matches: 12. The variable domain in full, completed from reference TRBV2 and TRBJ2-3, reads EPEVTQTPSHQVTQMGQEVILRCVPISNHLYFYWYRQILGQKVEFLVSFYNNEISEKSEIFDDQFSVERPDGSNFTLKIRSTKLEDSAMYFCASSFTPGQAKDTQYFGPGTRLTVL.

This clone was found once. The V gene is TRBV30, the J gene TRBJ2-5; tentative D call: TRBD1 (5 bases). Germline V gene lookup returns CDR1 GTSNPN and CDR2 SVGIG (reference sequence). The V gene lost 3 bases and the J gene lost 1 base, with 6 bases spanning the gap. The CDR3 extends over 12 amino acids. CDR3 region: CAWSRAQETQYF. The CDR3 DNA is TGTGCCTGGAGCAGGGCCCAAGAGACCCAGTACTTC.

This clone was detected once. The chain carries TRBV4-3 and TRBJ2-3, with unresolved D. This CDR3 has 14 amino acids. Trimming pared 0 bases from V and 3 bases from J, leaving 7 bases between. Looked up from germline, CDR1 is LGHNA and CDR2 is YSLEER. For the CDR3, the DNA is TGCGCCAGCAGCCAAGATCGAGCGACAGATACGCAGTATTTT. This gives the protein CASSQDRATDTQYF.

The V and J genes are TRBV5-1 and TRBJ2-5, with D possibly matching TRBD2 (7 bases). V lost 7 bases and J lost 4, with 20 bases in between. Germline V gives CDR1 SGHRS, CDR2 YFSETQ. The CDR3 runs to 15 residues. CDR3 nucleotides: TGCGCCAGCTCCTCCACCGGGGGGCTAGCAGAGACCCAGTACTTC. Translated: CASSSTGGLAETQYF.

The chain has TRBV7-3 and TRBJ2-3; 11 bases line up with TRBD2. V was pared by 5 bases and J by 4 bases, with 11 bases of the junction left unmatched. Per the germline V gene, CDR1 is SGHTA and CDR2 is FQGTGA. There are 17 residues in the CDR3. The CDR3 sequence: CASSPVGLAASADTQYF. The CDR3 nucleotides are TGTGCCAGCAGCCCGGTGGGACTAGCGGCTTCGGCAGATACGCAGTATTTT.

This chain joins TRBV27 and TRBJ2-7; 7 nucleotides line up with TRBD1. The germline gives CDR1 MNHEY, CDR2 SMNVEV (reference sequence). This CDR3 is built from 15 residues. With V trimmed by 0 bases and J by 3 bases, 5 bases remained unmatched. The CDR3 spells CASSLSGQVNYEQYF. The CDR3 DNA reads TGTGCCAGCAGTTTATCCGGACAGGTTAACTACGAGCAGTACTTC.

The chain employs TRBV5-6 and TRBJ1-1; 11 positions match TRBD1. The CDR3 spans 16 residues. J was trimmed by 0 bases and V by 2 bases; bases with no gene match: 3. Per the germline V gene, CDR1 is SGHDT and CDR2 is YYEEEE. The CDR3 DNA is TGTGCCAGCAGCTTAGGACAGGGGGCCATGAACACTGAAGCTTTCTTT. Encoded protein: CASSLGQGAMNTEAFF.

V gene TRBV4-1 combines with J gene TRBJ1-1; tentatively, D is TRBD1 (5 bases). The CDR3 loop spans 14 amino acids. Between the trimmed V and J ends, which lost 3 bases and 4 bases, there was a span of 12 bases. CDR1 is MGHRA, CDR2 YSYEKL, per germline. The CDR3 loop is CASSHPGGFTEAFF. CDR3 coding DNA: TGCGCCAGCAGCCACCCCGGGGGGTTCACTGAAGCTTTCTTT.

This clone has only one observation. The V gene is TRBV6-5, the J gene TRBJ1-5; D unclear. Between the trimmed V and J ends, which lost 6 bases and 2 bases, there was a span of 11 bases. Germline V CDR1 and CDR2: MNHEY, SVGAGI. CDR3 length: 14 amino acids. The CDR3 DNA reads TGTGCCAGCAGCTGGAGGGAGGGCAATCAGCCCCAGCATTTT. As protein: CASSWREGNQPQHF.

The chain combines TRBV5-4 with TRBJ2-5; D might be TRBD2 (6 bases). Trimming shortened V by 3 bases and J by 2 bases, and 17 bases separated the two germline ends. The CDR3 spans 16 residues. Germline CDR1 reads SGHNT; CDR2 reads YYREEE (reference sequence). The CDR3 nucleotides read TGTGCCAGCAGCTCCGACGGGGGTTGGGAACAAGAGACCCAGTACTTC. Translation: CASSSDGGWEQETQYF.

This chain joins TRBV2 and TRBJ2-3; D remains unclear. This CDR3 has 15 amino acids. Per germline, CDR1 SNHLY and CDR2 FYNNEI. V lost 10 bases to trimming and J lost 0 bases, with 17 bases between them. The CDR3 spells CATKPTIPSTDTQYF. As DNA, the CDR3 is TGTGCCACCAAACCTACGATACCTAGCACAGATACGCAGTATTTT.

The chain carries TRBV4-1 and TRBJ2-1, with 11 nucleotides matching TRBD2. The CDR3 covers 16 residues. CDR1 is MGHRA and CDR2 is YSYEKL in the germline V gene. The V gene end was trimmed by 2 bases and the J gene end by 4 bases; junction bases not matched to a gene: 4. The CDR3 loop is CASSQYGTSGYNEQFF. Here the CDR3 DNA reads TGCGCCAGCAGCCAATACGGGACTAGCGGATACAATGAGCAGTTCTTC.

The chain couples TRBV5-1 to TRBJ2-3; 10 bases match TRBD1. Germline V gene sequence: CDR1 SGHRS, CDR2 YFSETQ. V lost 8 bases, J lost 2 bases, and 17 bases stayed unmatched. This CDR3 contains 18 residues. DNA of the CDR3: TGCGCCAGTTACTCCGGGACAGGGGCAATTTTCCCCACAGATACGCAGTATTTT. It encodes CASYSGTGAIFPTDTQYF.

The chain uses TRBV11-2 and TRBJ2-7, with D perhaps matching TRBD1 (6 bases). The CDR3 length is 15 residues. Deletions cut 5 bases from V and 0 bases from J, with 14 bases between. Germline loops: CDR1 SGHAT, CDR2 FQNNGV. The CDR3 loop is CASSTFRGRSYEQYF. The CDR3, as DNA: TGTGCCAGCAGCACCTTCAGGGGACGCTCCTACGAGCAGTACTTC.

The rearrangement links TRBV7-2 to TRBJ2-7, with 10 nucleotides matching TRBD2. V shed 4 bases and J 6 bases; nucleotides not matched to a gene: 6. The CDR3 loop spans 14 amino acids. Germline CDR1 SGHTA, CDR2 FQGNSA. CDR3 loop: CASSSAGGTSEQYF. In DNA form, the CDR3 reads TGTGCCAGCAGCTCAGCGGGGGGGACTAGCGAGCAGTACTTC.

This sequence joins TRBV21-1 and TRBJ2-7; the table's D gene call, TRBD2, was not cross checked with the DNA. TRBV21-1 constitutes a pseudogene. The CDR3 covers 14 residues. CDR3 DNA: TGTGCCAGCAGCAGTTTTCGGGGGGCGAGGGAGCAGTACTTC. Translating it yields CASSSFRGAREQYF.

J is TRBJ2-1 and V is TRBV11-2; TRBD1 matches 8 bases. The CDR3 has 16 amino acids. From germline, CDR1 is SGHAT and CDR2 FQNNGV. V shed 1 base, J shed 3 bases, and the junction held 5 bases outside the gene matches. CDR3 sequence (DNA): TGTGCCAGCAGCTTAGTACGGACAGGGAACTACAATGAGCAGTTCTTC. It specifies CASSLVRTGNYNEQFF.

The chain combines TRBV6-1 with TRBJ1-5, with 7 nucleotides matching TRBD1. CDR3 length: 15 amino acids. Trimming removed 7 bases from V and 6 bases from J; junction bases left unmatched: 12. The germline V gene has CDR1 MNHNS and CDR2 SASEGT. CDR3: CASNPDRITGQPQHF. DNA for the CDR3: TGTGCCAGCAACCCGGACAGGATAACAGGTCAGCCCCAGCATTTT.